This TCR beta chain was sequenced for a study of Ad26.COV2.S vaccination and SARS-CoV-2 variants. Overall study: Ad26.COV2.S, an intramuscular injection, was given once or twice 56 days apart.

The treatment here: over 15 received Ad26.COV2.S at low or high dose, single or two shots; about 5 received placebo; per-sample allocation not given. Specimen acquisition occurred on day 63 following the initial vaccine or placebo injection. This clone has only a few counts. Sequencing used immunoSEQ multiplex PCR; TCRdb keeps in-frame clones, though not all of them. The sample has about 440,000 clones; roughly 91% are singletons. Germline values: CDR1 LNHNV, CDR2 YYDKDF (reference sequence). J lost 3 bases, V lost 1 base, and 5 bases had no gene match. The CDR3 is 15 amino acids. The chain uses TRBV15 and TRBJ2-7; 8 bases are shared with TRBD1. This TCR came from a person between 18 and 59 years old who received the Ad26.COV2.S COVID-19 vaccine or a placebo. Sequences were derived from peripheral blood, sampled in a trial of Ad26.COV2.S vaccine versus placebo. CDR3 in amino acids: CATSRGQQGVYEQYF. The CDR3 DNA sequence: TGTGCCACCAGCAGAGGCCAACAGGGGGTCTACGAGCAGTACTTC.